The 7 T cell receptor beta chains below were found in one sample sequenced in a study of cytomegalovirus exposure and HLA in healthy donors. The PCR ran on 60 Vbeta and 13 Jbeta primers. Method: immunoSEQ multiplex PCR; TCRdb's copy keeps in-frame clones and lacks some. This sample yields tens of thousands of clones, of which roughly 80% are seen a single time; 22% belongs to the top ten. The sample comprised PBMCs. The receptors originated from a woman aged 25-40 years in good health and CMV-seropositive.

The V gene is TRBV28, the J gene TRBJ1-2, with D perhaps matching TRBD1 (6 bases). This CDR3 has 14 residues. Trimming left V 8 bases short and J 4 bases short, with 17 bases between. From germline, CDR1 is MDHEN and CDR2 SYDVKM. Written as DNA, the CDR3 is TGTGCCAGCCGGACGTCACAGGGCCTCTATGGCTACACCTTC. Translation gives CASRTSQGLYGYTF.

This chain's CDR3 is CASRKQGGNQPQHF. CDR3 bases: TGTGCCAGCAGAAAACAGGGGGGGAATCAGCCCCAGCATTTT. This rearrangement joins TRBV2 to TRBJ1-5, with 8 bases fitting TRBD1. There are 14 residues in the CDR3. J lost 4 bases, V lost 6 bases, and 5 bases had no gene match. Germline-derived CDR1 and CDR2 are SNHLY and FYNNEI. Supplemented by reference TRBV2 and TRBJ1-5, the full variable domain reads EPEVTQTPSHQVTQMGQEVILRCVPISNHLYFYWYRQILGQKVEFLVSFYNNEISEKSEIFDDQFSVERPDGSNFTLKIRSTKLEDSAMYFCASRKQGGNQPQHFGDGTRLSIL.

The rearrangement links TRBV4-3 to TRBJ2-3, with TRBD2 identical over 9 bases. The CDR3 loop spans 17 amino acids. Germline V CDR1 and CDR2: LGHNA, YSLEER. Germline trimming cut 0 bases from V and 3 bases from J; bases unmatched to any gene: 7. The CDR3 sequence is CASSQDFLTSGTDTQYF. In DNA, the CDR3 is TGCGCCAGCAGCCAAGATTTCTTAACTAGCGGGACAGATACGCAGTATTTT.

The chain is built from TRBV5-1 and TRBJ2-2; unclear D gene. Trimming left V 3 bases short and J 2 bases short, with 11 bases between. The length of the CDR3 is 15 residues. CDR1 SGHRS and CDR2 YFSETQ come from the germline V gene. The DNA of the CDR3 is TGCGCCAGCAGCTCGGAGTCGCGAAACACCGGGGAGCTGTTTTTT. It specifies CASSSESRNTGELFF.

The V call is TRBV28, the J call TRBJ2-7; unclear D gene. V lost 5 bases, J lost 6 bases, and 14 bases lay in between. Germline V gene sequence: CDR1 MDHEN, CDR2 SYDVKM. This CDR3 comprises 13 residues. CDR3 sequence: CASSLPRMGEQYF. DNA for the CDR3: TGTGCCAGCAGTCTCCCCAGGATGGGCGAGCAGTACTTC.

Only a few counts were recorded for this clone. The chain joins TRBV7-9 to TRBJ1-1; D perhaps matches TRBD1 (6 bases). CDR3 length: 16 amino acids. Trimming stripped 1 base from V and 6 bases from J, with 18 bases between. Germline V gene data show CDR1 as SEHNR and CDR2 as FQNEAQ (reference sequence). The CDR3 loop reads CASSLGWKGGGSEAFF. The CDR3 nucleotides read TGTGCCAGCAGCTTAGGGTGGAAAGGGGGTGGATCTGAAGCTTTCTTT.

V is TRBV18 and J is TRBJ1-4, with 8 bases identical to TRBD1. Germline V gives CDR1 KGHSH, CDR2 LQKENI. The CDR3 runs to 14 residues. Losses at the gene ends were 6 bases for V and 7 bases for J; bases not matched to a gene: 7. The CDR3 nucleotides read TGTGCCAGCTCGCCAGGGGGCTGGGGTGAAAAACTGTTTTTT. Its translation is CASSPGGWGEKLFF.